Presented here are 5 T cell receptor beta chains from one specimen sequenced in a study of vaccination and CD4 T cells after COVID-19. Regarding treatment: approximately 11-day PBMC culture with coronavirus spike peptide pools or control peptides (ViraFEST assay). The assay that was used to sequence DNA from cultured CD4+ T cells was the Oncomine TCR Beta short-read assay. TCRdb itself ran the PCR reads through MiXCR, one entry per CDR3 protein. The sample consists of 9,500 to 11,000 distinct CDR3 sequences, roughly three quarters of them appearing once. No antigen has been assigned to these receptors. The sequenced sample was CD4+ T cells from blood, cultured in vitro. Receptors originate from a human donor who had recovered from COVID-19.

This chain uses TRBV6-2 or TRBV6-3 with TRBJ2-7; D is perhaps TRBD1 or TRBD2 (5 bases each). This CDR3 has 14 residues. The V end was cut by 6 bases, the J end by 2 bases, with 14 bases between. Germline-derived CDR1 and CDR2 are MNHEY and SVGEGT. The chain's CDR3 is CASRRGGSTYEQYF. CDR3 coding DNA: TGTGCCAGCAGGAGGGGTGGGTCTACCTACGAGCAGTACTTC.

The V gene is TRBV20-1, the J gene TRBJ1-2; a weak D match, TRBD1 (6 bases). The V gene lost 0 bases and the J gene lost 3 bases, with 14 bases spanning the gap. The CDR3 is 15 residues long. Germline V lookup: CDR1 DFQATT, CDR2 SNEGSKA (reference sequence). The DNA of the CDR3 is TGCAGTGCTAGAGATACCGGAGGGGGGGACTATGGCTACACCTTC. Its translation is CSARDTGGGDYGYTF.

The J gene is TRBJ2-5, the V gene TRBV15; 7 bases map to TRBD2. The trim removed 0 bases at V and 5 bases at J, leaving 9 bases unmatched. Germline V CDR1 and CDR2: LNHNV, YYDKDF (reference sequence). The CDR3 totals 16 residues. DNA for the CDR3: TGTGCCACCAGCAGAGAGTGGACTAGTGGAGAGGAGACCCAGTACTTC. The encoded protein is CATSREWTSGEETQYF.

The rearrangement uses TRBV20-1 and TRBJ1-1, with 9 bases aligning to TRBD1. V gave up 0 bases and J gave up 4 bases; unmatched junction bases: 6. This CDR3 spans 15 amino acids. Germline CDR1 DFQATT, CDR2 SNEGSKA (reference sequence). This chain's CDR3 is CSAREDRGMSTEAFF. CDR3 sequence (DNA): TGCAGTGCTAGAGAGGACAGGGGAATGTCCACTGAAGCTTTCTTT.

The chain carries TRBV10-1 and TRBJ2-7, with 8 bases fitting TRBD1. The junction had 5 bases not matched to a gene; V was cut back by 4 bases and J by 3 bases. This CDR3 contains 14 residues. From germline, CDR1 is WNHNN and CDR2 SYGVQD (reference sequence). CDR3 protein: CASSVGQDYYEQYF. CDR3 in DNA: TGCGCCAGCAGTGTGGGACAGGACTACTACGAGCAGTACTTC.